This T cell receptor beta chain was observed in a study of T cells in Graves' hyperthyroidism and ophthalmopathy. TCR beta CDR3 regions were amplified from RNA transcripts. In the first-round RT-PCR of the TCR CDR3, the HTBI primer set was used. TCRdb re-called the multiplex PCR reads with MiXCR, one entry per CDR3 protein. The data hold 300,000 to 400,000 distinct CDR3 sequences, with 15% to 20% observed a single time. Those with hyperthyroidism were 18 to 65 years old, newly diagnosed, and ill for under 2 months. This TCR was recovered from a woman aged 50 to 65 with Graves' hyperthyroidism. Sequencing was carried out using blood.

Here the CDR3 reads CASSYWDRGEAFF. The CDR3 DNA reads as TGTGCCAGCAGTTACTGGGACAGGGGTGAAGCTTTCTTT. The chain joins TRBV6-5 to TRBJ1-1, with 10 bases fitting TRBD1. The V segment lost 1 base and the J segment 7 bases; nucleotides outside the gene matches: 0. From germline, CDR1 is MNHEY and CDR2 SVGAGI. The length of the CDR3 is 13 residues.